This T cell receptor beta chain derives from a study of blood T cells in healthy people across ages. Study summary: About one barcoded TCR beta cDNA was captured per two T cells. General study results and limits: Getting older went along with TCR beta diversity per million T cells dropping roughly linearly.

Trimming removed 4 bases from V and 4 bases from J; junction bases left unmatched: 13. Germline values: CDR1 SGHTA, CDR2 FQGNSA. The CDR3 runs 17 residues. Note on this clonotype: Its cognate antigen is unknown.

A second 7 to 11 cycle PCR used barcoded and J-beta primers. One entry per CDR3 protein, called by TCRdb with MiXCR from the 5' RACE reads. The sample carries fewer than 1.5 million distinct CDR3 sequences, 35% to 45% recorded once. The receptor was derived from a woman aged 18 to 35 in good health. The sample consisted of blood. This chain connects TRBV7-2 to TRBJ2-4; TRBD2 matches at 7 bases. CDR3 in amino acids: CASSSQPPGTTKNIQYF. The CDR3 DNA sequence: TGTGCCAGCAGCTCCCAACCCCCCGGGACTACAAAAAACATTCAGTACTTC.